The TCR beta chain under discussion was sequenced for a study of OX40 agonist ivuxolimab in advanced cancers. Study-wide background: Around 40% of patients had received prior checkpoint inhibitor therapy.

The V gene end was trimmed by 4 bases and the J gene end by 3 bases; junction bases not matched to a gene: 6. The CDR3 has 14 amino acids. The V gene's germline CDR1 is SGHRS and CDR2 YFSETQ. As to this clone: Its matching antigen is unknown.

Systemic immunosuppression or a history of autoimmune disease excluded patients. This table comes from immunoSEQ multiplex PCR, and its TCRdb copy is limited to in-frame clones, with some not included. This table has about 99,000 clones, more than 95% appearing once. Overall study results and limits: The specificity for antigen of the expanded peripheral T cells was not determined.

This TCR derives from an adult with an advanced solid tumor such as melanoma, head and neck, liver or kidney cancer. The V and J genes are TRBV5-1 and TRBJ1-1, with 7 positions matching TRBD1. Sequenced material: CD4+ or CD8+ T cells sorted from blood, taken in a trial of the OX40 agonist ivuxolimab. Here the CDR3 DNA reads TGCGCCAGCAGCCCGTGGACAGGCGACACTGAAGCTTTCTTT. Translating it yields CASSPWTGDTEAFF.